This T cell receptor beta chain comes out of a study of blood T cell repertoires in COVID-19. Study-wide background: The analysed material was cDNA or gDNA that came from T cells, B-cell-depleted T cells, or PBMCs.

Clones were read by immunoSEQ multiplex PCR, and TCRdb kept only the in-frame ones, dropping some. Of about 130,000 clones in the sample, roughly 91% were seen once. This CDR3 contains 17 residues. Germline V lookup: CDR1 LNHDA, CDR2 SQIVND (reference sequence). V gave up 3 bases and J gave up 4 bases; unmatched junction bases: 7. The sequenced sample was peripheral blood. The sequence derives from a man in his 60s with active or convalescent COVID-19. V usage is TRBV19 and J usage is TRBJ2-1; 12 bases match TRBD2. The CDR3 nucleotides are TGTGCCAGTAGTATGGCTAGCGGGAGGGCCCCATACAATGAGCAGTTCTTC. Encoded protein: CASSMASGRAPYNEQFF.